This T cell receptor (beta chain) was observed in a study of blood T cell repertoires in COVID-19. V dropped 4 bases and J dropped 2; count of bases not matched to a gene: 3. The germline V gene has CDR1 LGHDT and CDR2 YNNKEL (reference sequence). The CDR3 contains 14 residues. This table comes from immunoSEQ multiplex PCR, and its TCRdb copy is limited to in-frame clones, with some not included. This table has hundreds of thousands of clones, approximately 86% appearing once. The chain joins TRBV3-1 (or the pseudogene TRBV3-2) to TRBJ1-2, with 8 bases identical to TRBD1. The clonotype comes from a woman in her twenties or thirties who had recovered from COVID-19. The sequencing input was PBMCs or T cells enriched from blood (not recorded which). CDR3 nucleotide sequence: TGTGCCAGCAGCCGGGGACAGGTCAACTATGGCTACACCTTC. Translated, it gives CASSRGQVNYGYTF.